A single sample gave rise to the 29 T cell receptor beta chains below, sequenced in a study of cytomegalovirus exposure and HLA in healthy donors. TCRdb's table, derived via immunoSEQ multiplex PCR, lists solely in-frame clones and lacks some. This table holds 90,000 to 130,000 clones, roughly 90% found once. Sequenced input: PBMCs. These receptors were taken from a woman younger than 45 in good health and CMV-seropositive.

This clone was found once. The chain uses TRBV5-1 and TRBJ1-2; the D is unclear. The CDR3 runs 15 residues. Per germline, CDR1 SGHRS and CDR2 YFSETQ. The V end lost 1 base, the J end lost 5 bases, and 15 bases lay between the germline ends. The CDR3 nucleotides read TGCGCCAGCAGCTTGAATTGGGCCTCATTATATGGCTACACCTTC. Protein product: CASSLNWASLYGYTF.

The CDR3 loop is CASSYRDRVSPLHF. In nucleotides, the CDR3 is TGTGCCAGCAGTTACCGGGACAGGGTTTCACCCCTCCACTTT. The chain combines TRBV6-6 with TRBJ1-6, with 9 bases identical to TRBD1. Germline V gives CDR1 MNHNY, CDR2 SVGAGI (reference sequence). The CDR3 consists of 14 residues. V was clipped by 2 bases and J by 9 bases; unmatched bases: 2.

CDR3 DNA: TGTGCCAGCAGCCATCGACAGGGAACCCCACCCTATGGCTACACCTTC. It translates to CASSHRQGTPPYGYTF. This chain connects TRBV7-6 to TRBJ1-2; 7 bases align to TRBD1. V shed 5 bases, J shed 4 bases, and the junction held 13 bases outside the gene matches. The CDR3 runs to 16 residues. Germline CDR1 reads SGHVS; CDR2 reads FNYEAQ.

This clone was picked up one time. The genes are TRBV28 and TRBJ2-2, with 9 nucleotides matching TRBD2. CDR1 and CDR2 (germline): MDHEN, SYDVKM. This CDR3 spans 15 amino acids. Trimming at V came to 6 bases and at J to 4 bases, leaving 6 bases not matched to a gene. CDR3 sequence: CASSAAGGGTGELFF. For the CDR3, the DNA is TGTGCCAGCAGCGCAGCGGGAGGCGGCACCGGGGAGCTGTTTTTT. The whole variable domain, filled in from reference TRBV28 and TRBJ2-2, reads DVKVTQSSRYLVKRTGEKVFLECVQDMDHENMFWYRQDPGLGLRLIYFSYDVKMKEKGDIPEGYSVSREKKERFSLILESASTNQTSMYLCASSAAGGGTGELFFGEGSRLTVL.

On this clone: Additional DNA sequences in this sample encode the identical CDR3. The chain recombines TRBV27 with TRBJ2-7, with TRBD1 identical over 7 bases. The germline gives CDR1 MNHEY, CDR2 SMNVEV (reference sequence). The CDR3 is made up of 14 amino acids. V dropped 5 bases and J dropped 0; count of bases not matched to a gene: 4. The CDR3 is CASSHRDSSYEQYF. The CDR3 nucleotides read TGTGCCAGCAGTCACCGGGACAGCTCCTACGAGCAGTACTTC.

The rearrangement links TRBV7-6 to TRBJ2-3; 12 nucleotides match TRBD2. The V gene's germline CDR1 is SGHVS and CDR2 FNYEAQ. There are 16 residues in the CDR3. J lost 1 base, V lost 5 bases, and 4 bases had no gene match. CDR3: CASSRRLAGGTDTQYF. As DNA, the CDR3 is TGTGCCAGCAGCCGTAGACTAGCGGGGGGCACAGATACGCAGTATTTT.

This chain joins TRBV7-9 and TRBJ2-4; tentative D call: TRBD2 (6 bases). From germline, CDR1 is SEHNR and CDR2 FQNEAQ (reference sequence). Trimming stripped 1 base from V and 9 bases from J, with 13 bases between. The CDR3 consists of 14 residues. The CDR3 DNA follows: TGTGCCAGCAGCTTAGAGGGAGGTTCGGGCATTCAGTACTTC. It encodes CASSLEGGSGIQYF.

The J gene is TRBJ2-3, the V gene TRBV7-2; 10 positions match TRBD2. V gave up 4 bases and J gave up 4 bases; unmatched junction bases: 5. Germline assignment: CDR1 SGHTA and CDR2 FQGNSA. The length of the CDR3 is 15 residues. The CDR3, as DNA: TGTGCCAGCAGCTCCAATAGCGGGGGGCCAGATACGCAGTATTTT. As protein: CASSSNSGGPDTQYF.

CDR3 sequence: CSVLLSGRADTQYF. CDR3 coding DNA: TGCAGCGTTCTGCTTAGCGGGAGGGCAGATACGCAGTATTTT. This chain connects TRBV29-1 to TRBJ2-3; 11 nucleotides line up with TRBD2. This CDR3 region has 14 residues. V shed 5 bases, J shed 4 bases, and the junction held 5 bases outside the gene matches. The germline V gene encodes CDR1 SQVTM and CDR2 ANQGSEA.

The chain is built from TRBV28 and TRBJ2-6, with no clear D. There are 15 residues in the CDR3. Trimming cost V 5 bases and J 2 bases, with 10 bases left between them. In germline, CDR1 is MDHEN, CDR2 SYDVKM. The DNA for the CDR3 is TGTGCCAGCAGTGTCAGTCCACCTGGGGCCAACGTCCTGACTTTC. As protein: CASSVSPPGANVLTF.

The rearrangement uses TRBV5-1 and TRBJ2-1; D call uncertain. The CDR3 sequence is 15 residues long. Trimming pared 3 bases from V and 9 bases from J, leaving 19 bases between. In germline, CDR1 is SGHRS, CDR2 YFSETQ. CDR3 DNA: TGCGCCAGCAGCTCCCCCAGTGGAGTAGGTAGTGAGCAGTTCTTC. Translating it yields CASSSPSGVGSEQFF.

This chain uses TRBV4-1 with TRBJ2-2, with D perhaps TRBD2 (7 bases). Per germline, CDR1 MGHRA and CDR2 YSYEKL. This CDR3 comprises 15 residues. V was cut by 1 base and J by 7 bases, with 13 bases left in between. The DNA for the CDR3 is TGCGCCAGCAGCCAAGCCGGGGGGCGGGTCGGGGAGCTGTTTTTT. Protein sequence: CASSQAGGRVGELFF.

Concerning this clone itself: Other DNA sequences in the same sample also yield this CDR3. CDR3 nucleotide sequence: TGTGCCTGGAGTCCGGGACAGGGTGGTCAGCCCCAGCATTTT. Translating gives CAWSPGQGGQPQHF. This chain uses TRBV30 with TRBJ1-5, with 9 bases aligning to TRBD1. The germline V gene encodes CDR1 GTSNPN and CDR2 SVGIG (reference sequence). Losses at the gene ends were 2 bases for V and 6 bases for J; bases not matched to a gene: 5. The length of the CDR3 is 14 residues.

This chain joins TRBV6-1 and TRBJ2-7, with D possibly TRBD1 on 6 matching bases. Trimming shortened V by 5 bases and J by 3 bases, and 8 bases separated the two germline ends. The germline V gene encodes CDR1 MNHNS and CDR2 SASEGT. This CDR3 spans 12 amino acids. This CDR3 is CASSHRDYEQYF. The DNA of the CDR3 is TGTGCCAGCAGTCACAGGGACTACGAGCAGTACTTC.

The rearrangement joins TRBV6-6 to TRBJ1-5, with 7 bases lining up with TRBD1. J was trimmed by 3 bases and V by 10 bases; bases with no gene match: 12. This CDR3 is built from 15 residues. Germline-derived CDR1 and CDR2 are MNHNY and SVGAGI (reference sequence). DNA for the CDR3: TGTGCCACCAGGGGGGGGACTGGATACAATCAGCCCCAGCATTTT. This gives the protein CATRGGTGYNQPQHF.

The chain recombines TRBV6-1 with TRBJ2-5; 7 nucleotides match TRBD1. The J segment lost 0 bases and the V segment lost 6 bases, leaving 7 bases of the junction unmatched. The CDR3 runs 15 residues. Germline loops: CDR1 MNHNS, CDR2 SASEGT. The CDR3 DNA reads TGTGCCAGCAGAAAGGGGGCCCCGTACCAAGAGACCCAGTACTTC. It is translated as CASRKGAPYQETQYF.

This chain connects TRBV30 to TRBJ2-3, with a weak D call TRBD2 (5 bases). V shed 3 bases and J shed 10 bases, with 8 bases lying between them. Germline V gives CDR1 GTSNPN, CDR2 SVGIG (reference sequence). The CDR3 consists of 10 residues. CDR3 nucleotide sequence: TGTGCCTGGAGAGAGGGTCCGCAGTATTTT. This sequence encodes CAWREGPQYF.

CDR3 sequence: CASSYLAGGVNTGELFF. CDR3 DNA: TGTGCCAGCAGCTATTTAGCGGGGGGCGTGAACACCGGGGAGCTGTTTTTT. The chain couples TRBV7-6 to TRBJ2-2; 10 bases map to TRBD2. J gave up 1 base and V 4 bases, and 6 bases lay outside the gene matches. In germline, CDR1 is SGHVS, CDR2 FNYEAQ. The CDR3 is made up of 17 amino acids.

Regarding this clone: Since a much larger clone is just one base distant, this may be a read error. The rearrangement links TRBV4-2 to TRBJ2-3; 8 bases agree with TRBD2. The V and J ends lost 0 bases and 1 base, in that order; junction bases with no gene match: 0. Germline values: CDR1 LGHNA, CDR2 YNFKEQ. This CDR3 is built from 15 residues. The DNA for the CDR3 is TGTGCCAGCAGCCAAGAGCGGGAGGGCACAGATACGCAGTATTTT. It yields the protein CASSQEREGTDTQYF.

The V gene is TRBV20-1, the J gene TRBJ1-2; D unresolved. V was cut by 0 bases and J by 8 bases, with 7 bases left in between. Looked up from germline, CDR1 is DFQATT and CDR2 is SNEGSKA (reference sequence). CDR3 size: 11 residues. For the CDR3, the DNA is TGCAGTGCTAGAGATGAGGGAGGCTACACCTTC. It yields the protein CSARDEGGYTF.

This sequence joins TRBV7-2 and TRBJ2-7; 8 nucleotides agree with TRBD1. The CDR3 is made up of 14 amino acids. Germline CDR1 and CDR2: SGHTA and FQGNSA. V lost 5 bases to trimming and J lost 4 bases; unmatched junction nucleotides: 7. The CDR3 loop reads CASSPRQGAYEQYF. The CDR3 region has the DNA TGTGCCAGCAGCCCTCGCCAGGGGGCTTACGAGCAGTACTTC.

V gene TRBV19 combines with J gene TRBJ2-1; the match to TRBD2 covers 10 bases. Germline loops: CDR1 LNHDA, CDR2 SQIVND (reference sequence). With V trimmed by 8 bases and J by 11 bases, 12 bases remained unmatched. The CDR3 runs 14 residues. CDR3 in DNA: TGTGCCAGTGGCCAAGGGCTAGCGGGGGTTAAGCAGTTCTTC. This gives the protein CASGQGLAGVKQFF.

The chain joins TRBV4-1 to TRBJ1-2; D is possibly TRBD1 (6 bases). The V end was cut by 0 bases, the J end by 4 bases, with 15 bases between. This CDR3 is built from 16 residues. Germline CDR1 is MGHRA and CDR2 is YSYEKL. For the CDR3, the DNA is TGCGCCAGCAGCCAAGATGCTCAGGGGCAAAGCTATGGCTACACCTTC. This sequence encodes CASSQDAQGQSYGYTF.

Written as DNA, the CDR3 is TGTGCCAGCTCACCCGACAGGGAGGCAGAGACCCAGTACTTC. It codes for CASSPDREAETQYF. The chain uses TRBV18 and TRBJ2-5; maybe TRBD1 (7 bases). The germline V and J ends were trimmed by 3 bases and 4 bases, with 12 bases remaining between them. The CDR3 loop spans 14 amino acids. Per germline, CDR1 KGHSH and CDR2 LQKENI.

The chain joins TRBV4-2 to TRBJ2-1; D is unresolved. The germline gives CDR1 LGHNA, CDR2 YNFKEQ. V was trimmed by 0 bases and J by 0 bases, leaving 12 bases between them. CDR3 length equals 17 residues. The chain's CDR3 is CASSQEGFTSSYNEQFF. CDR3 coding DNA: TGTGCCAGCAGCCAAGAGGGCTTCACGAGCTCCTACAATGAGCAGTTCTTC.

The rearrangement uses TRBV11-2 and TRBJ2-1, with 11 bases that match TRBD2. CDR1 is SGHAT and CDR2 is FQNNGV in the germline V gene. Unmatched junction bases numbered 7, after V lost 9 bases and J lost 3 bases. The CDR3 extends over 15 amino acids. In nucleotides, the CDR3 is TGTGCCAGTAATCCGGGACTAGCGGTCTACAATGAGCAGTTCTTC. Its protein is CASNPGLAVYNEQFF.

V gene TRBV6-5 combines with J gene TRBJ2-7; 11 bases are shared with TRBD2. This CDR3 is 15 amino acids long. J gave up 0 bases and V 5 bases, and 3 bases lay outside the gene matches. CDR1 and CDR2 from the germline V gene are MNHEY and SVGAGI. The CDR3 protein is CASSKGTSGSYEQYF. CDR3 DNA: TGTGCCAGCAGTAAGGGGACTAGCGGCTCCTACGAGCAGTACTTC.

The chain employs TRBV7-9 and TRBJ2-1; D remains unclear. The CDR3 has 14 amino acids. V lost 2 bases to trimming and J lost 4 bases, with 9 bases between them. Germline CDR1 reads SEHNR; CDR2 reads FQNEAQ (reference sequence). The DNA for the CDR3 is TGTGCCAGCAGCTTATCAAACAGTTACAATGAGCAGTTCTTC. Translating gives CASSLSNSYNEQFF.

The chain combines TRBV2 with TRBJ1-6, with 10 nucleotides matching TRBD1. The germline V gene has CDR1 SNHLY and CDR2 FYNNEI. CDR3 length: 17 residues. With V trimmed by 4 bases and J by 5 bases, 8 bases remained unmatched. The CDR3 nucleotides read TGTGCCAGCAGTGGAGGACAGGGGGTTCGGAATAATTCACCCCTCCACTTT. The encoded protein is CASSGGQGVRNNSPLHF.